The clone carrying this T cell receptor (beta chain) was found once. TCRdb's copy holds only in-frame clones and misses some; the assay was immunoSEQ multiplex PCR. The data hold 300,000 to 450,000 clones, with 70% to 90% observed a single time. This CDR3 spans 14 amino acids. V was cut by 3 bases and J by 3 bases, with 13 bases left in between. Germline V lookup: CDR1 GTSNPN, CDR2 SVGIG (reference sequence). This sample is drawn from a study of blood T cell repertoires in COVID-19. Individuals aged about 18 to 89 years were recruited from fewer than 30 US areas. The chain has TRBV30 and TRBJ2-3; D perhaps matches TRBD2 (7 bases). Source material: PBMCs or T cells enriched from blood (not recorded which). The source of this sequence is a man younger than 45 who had recovered from COVID-19. The CDR3 sequence is CAWRWRGLTDTQYF. CDR3 DNA sequence: TGTGCCTGGAGGTGGCGGGGGCTAACAGATACGCAGTATTTT.